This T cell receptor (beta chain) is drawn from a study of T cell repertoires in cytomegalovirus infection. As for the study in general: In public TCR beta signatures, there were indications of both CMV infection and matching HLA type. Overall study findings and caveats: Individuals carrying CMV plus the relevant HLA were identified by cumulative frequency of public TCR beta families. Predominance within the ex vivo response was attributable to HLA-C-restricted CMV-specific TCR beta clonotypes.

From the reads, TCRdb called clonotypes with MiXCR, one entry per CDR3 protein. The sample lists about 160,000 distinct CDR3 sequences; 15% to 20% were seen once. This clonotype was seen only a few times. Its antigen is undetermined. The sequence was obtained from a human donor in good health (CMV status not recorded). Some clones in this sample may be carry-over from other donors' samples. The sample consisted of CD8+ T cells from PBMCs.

CDR3 loop: CASSPRTGYVTYQPQHF. DNA for the CDR3: TGTGCCAGCAGTCCAAGGACAGGGTACGTCACTTATCAGCCCCAGCATTTT. The rearrangement links TRBV12-3 or TRBV12-4 to TRBJ1-5; 8 nucleotides align to TRBD1. The CDR3 spans 17 residues. V was clipped by 5 bases and J by 5 bases; unmatched bases: 14.